The next 31 T cell receptor beta chains were all read from a single sample in a study of shared clonotypes between healthy human individuals (dated by TCRdb to about 2020). Library prep was done by the immunoSEQ multiplex PCR assay. This immuneACCESS table, as held by TCRdb, lists in-frame sequences with V and J called but not all clones. Of the missing ones, under half trace to an unresolved V gene in checked studies; the others have no known cause. The sample contains hundreds of thousands of clones, 60% to 75% of them found a single time. Around 1.8% of the sample lies in the top ten. Sequences were obtained from memory CD4+ T cells sorted from blood. This sample's cell subset or site label indicates: CD45RA-negative fraction. Source of these receptors: a woman aged 30 to 39 in good health.

Worth noting for this clone: The identical CDR3 is also encoded by other nucleotide sequences in the sample. This chain joins TRBV20-1 and TRBJ2-1; no clear D gene. CDR1 and CDR2 (germline): DFQATT, SNEGSKA (reference sequence). The CDR3 sequence is 11 residues long. Between the trimmed V and J ends, which lost 6 bases and 6 bases, there was a span of 9 bases. CDR3 residues: CSANPGNEQFF. CDR3 bases: TGCAGTGCCAATCCTGGCAATGAGCAGTTCTTC.

About this clone: Additional DNA sequences in this sample encode the identical CDR3. The chain combines TRBV5-1 with TRBJ2-3; D is undetermined. Between the trimmed V and J ends, which lost 0 bases and 0 bases, there was a span of 2 bases. In germline, CDR1 is SGHRS, CDR2 YFSETQ. The CDR3 consists of 13 residues. CDR3 nucleotides: TGCGCCAGCAGCTTGGCCAGCACAGATACGCAGTATTTT. Translation gives CASSLASTDTQYF. Variable domain in full (rest from reference TRBV5-1 and TRBJ2-3): KAGVTQTPRYLIKTRGQQVTLSCSPISGHRSVSWYQQTPGQGLQFLFEYFSETQRNKGNFPGRFSGRQFSNSRSEMNVSTLELGDSALYLCASSLASTDTQYFGPGTRLTVL.

As DNA, the CDR3 is TGCGCCAGCAGCTTACCCGGGACTACTACCGGGGAGCTGTTTTTT. As protein: CASSLPGTTTGELFF. This chain uses TRBV5-1 with TRBJ2-2; 7 bases align to TRBD2. Germline V gives CDR1 SGHRS, CDR2 YFSETQ. V trimming: 2 bases; J trimming: 5 bases; junction bases outside the gene matches: 6. The length of the CDR3 is 15 residues.

In its sample, this clone was seen a few times. The DNA of the CDR3 is TGTGCCTGGAGTCGGGCAGTCAATCAGCCCCAGCATTTT. Protein: CAWSRAVNQPQHF. The chain uses TRBV30 and TRBJ1-5; no clear D. The V end was cut by 2 bases, the J end by 3 bases, with 8 bases between. Germline V gene data show CDR1 as GTSNPN and CDR2 as SVGIG (reference sequence). The length of the CDR3 is 13 residues. The full variable domain, completed using reference TRBV30 and TRBJ1-5, is SQTIHQWPATLVQPVGSPLSLECTVEGTSNPNLYWYRQAAGRGLQLLFYSVGIGQISSEVPQNLSASRPQDRQFILSSKKLLLSDSGFYLCAWSRAVNQPQHFGDGTRLSIL.

The V and J genes are TRBV15 and TRBJ1-2; D is perhaps TRBD1 (6 bases). Germline lookup yields CDR1 LNHNV and CDR2 YYDKDF (reference sequence). This CDR3 has 14 residues. Trimming pared 0 bases from V and 5 bases from J, leaving 10 bases between. The CDR3 DNA follows: TGTGCCACCAGCAGAGAAGGACAGATATATGGCTACACCTTC. Amino acid sequence: CATSREGQIYGYTF.

This clone was recorded once. The CDR3 spells CASSQDLRRDNSGNEQFF. As DNA, the CDR3 is TGTGCCAGCAGCCAAGATCTACGGCGGGACAATTCGGGCAATGAGCAGTTCTTC. The chain is built from TRBV14 and TRBJ2-1; D assignment may be TRBD1 or TRBD2 (6 bases each). With 0 bases removed from V and 6 bases from J, the gap between germline ends came to 21 bases. CDR1 is SGHDN, CDR2 FVKESK, per germline. This CDR3 region has 18 residues.

The rearrangement links TRBV6-1 to TRBJ2-5; the match to TRBD2 covers 7 bases. The ends lost 4 bases at V and 5 bases at J; junction bases unmatched: 13. The CDR3 sequence is 16 residues long. The germline gives CDR1 MNHNS, CDR2 SASEGT. The CDR3 region is CASSGVSSGIGETQYF. The DNA for the CDR3 is TGTGCCAGCAGTGGGGTATCAAGCGGGATCGGTGAGACCCAGTACTTC.

The chain combines TRBV27 with TRBJ1-5; tentative D call: TRBD1 (5 bases). V shed 5 bases and J shed 6 bases, with 17 bases lying between them. The CDR3 consists of 15 residues. Germline V gene lookup returns CDR1 MNHEY and CDR2 SMNVEV (reference sequence). CDR3 coding DNA: TGTGCCAGCAGTGGGGGAGGGCTAGGCGGTCAGCCCCAGCATTTT. Its protein product is CASSGGGLGGQPQHF.

This rearrangement joins TRBV2 to TRBJ1-3; a weak D match, TRBD1 (5 bases). CDR1 and CDR2 (germline): SNHLY, FYNNEI. The CDR3 covers 15 residues. The ends were cut back, 5 bases at V and 0 bases at J, with 11 bases in the middle. CDR3 protein: CASSRQLVSGNTIYF. In DNA, the CDR3 is TGTGCCAGCAGTAGACAGCTCGTCTCTGGAAACACCATATATTTT.

The chain has TRBV14 and TRBJ2-1; TRBD1 agrees at 8 bases. Germline lookup yields CDR1 SGHDN and CDR2 FVKESK. This CDR3 spans 15 amino acids. The V gene end was trimmed by 6 bases and the J gene end by 6 bases; junction bases not matched to a gene: 10. The CDR3 bases are TGTGCCAGCAGTCGTAACTGGGGACAGGTCAATGAGCAGTTCTTC. As protein: CASSRNWGQVNEQFF.

This clone came up many times. The same CDR3 can be traced to other DNA sequences in this sample. CDR3 sequence: CASSLEGGNTIYF. The CDR3 region has the DNA TGCGCCAGCAGCTTGGAGGGGGGAAACACCATATATTTT. The V and J genes are TRBV5-1 and TRBJ1-3, with D tentatively TRBD1 (5 bases). Germline values: CDR1 SGHRS, CDR2 YFSETQ. The ends were cut back, 0 bases at V and 4 bases at J, with 5 bases in the middle. CDR3 length equals 13 residues.

The J gene is TRBJ2-3, the V gene TRBV5-1; 7 bases line up with TRBD2. CDR1 and CDR2 (germline): SGHRS, YFSETQ. The V segment lost 4 bases and the J segment 5 bases; nucleotides outside the gene matches: 7. This CDR3 is built from 14 residues. The CDR3 nucleotides are TGCGCCAGCAGCCCCCGACTAGCAGGAGATACGCAGTATTTT. Residues: CASSPRLAGDTQYF.

This clone was observed a handful of times. The rearrangement links TRBV30 to TRBJ1-2, with unresolved D. This CDR3 comprises 15 residues. CDR1 is GTSNPN and CDR2 is SVGIG in the germline V gene (reference sequence). Trimming removed 0 bases at V and 7 bases at J, with 18 bases between. The CDR3 loop is CAWSVFGGMSGGYTF. The CDR3 DNA reads TGTGCCTGGAGTGTCTTTGGAGGAATGAGCGGTGGCTACACCTTC.

V is TRBV7-2 and J is TRBJ2-7, with 8 bases that match TRBD2. CDR3 size: 15 residues. V was clipped by 5 bases and J by 3 bases; unmatched bases: 9. The germline CDR1 and CDR2 sequences are SGHTA and FQGNSA. The CDR3 bases are TGTGCCAGCAGCCTCCACGGCGGGGGGTACTACGAGCAGTACTTC. Translation gives CASSLHGGGYYEQYF.

This sequence joins TRBV2 and TRBJ2-1; 7 nucleotides line up with TRBD2. The V segment lost 5 bases and the J segment 9 bases; nucleotides outside the gene matches: 13. This CDR3 has 15 residues. Germline CDR1 and CDR2: SNHLY and FYNNEI. The CDR3 protein is CASSLLASQSGEQFF. The CDR3 nucleotides are TGTGCCAGCAGTCTACTAGCGTCTCAATCCGGTGAGCAGTTCTTC.

The chain uses TRBV6-5 and TRBJ2-1; 8 nucleotides match TRBD2. Germline V gives CDR1 MNHEY, CDR2 SVGAGI. V gave up 2 bases and J gave up 9 bases; unmatched junction bases: 9. The CDR3 is 15 amino acids. The CDR3 bases are TGTGCCAGCAGTTACACGGGACTAGTCCTCGGTGAGCAGTTCTTC. Amino acid sequence: CASSYTGLVLGEQFF.

The gene calls are TRBV7-7 and TRBJ2-2; D not resolved. Per germline, CDR1 SSHAT and CDR2 FNYEAQ (reference sequence). V was shortened by 0 bases and J by 6 bases, with 8 bases between the two germline ends. This CDR3 is built from 14 residues. The CDR3 bases are TGTGCCAGCAGCTTAGCGCAGCTTTCCGGGGAGCTGTTTTTT. Translated: CASSLAQLSGELFF.

The chain has TRBV4-1 and TRBJ2-1; D gene uncertain. This CDR3 has 15 amino acids. Germline CDR1 MGHRA, CDR2 YSYEKL. Trimming took 4 bases from V and 2 from J, leaving 12 bases between them. The CDR3 DNA reads TGCGCCAGCAGCCCGCTATCGACAACCTACAATGAGCAGTTCTTC. This encodes CASSPLSTTYNEQFF.

A note on this clone: This sample includes further DNA sequences coding for the same CDR3. The V call is TRBV5-6, the J call TRBJ2-2; no clear D gene. Germline V CDR1 and CDR2: SGHDT, YYEEEE. V was trimmed by 0 bases and J by 4 bases, leaving 7 bases between them. The CDR3 has 14 residues. The CDR3 DNA follows: TGTGCCAGCAGCTTGGGGGCGTCCACCGGGGAGCTGTTTTTT. Its protein product is CASSLGASTGELFF.

The rearrangement joins TRBV4-2 to TRBJ2-1; 12 nucleotides line up with TRBD2. Germline CDR1 reads LGHNA; CDR2 reads YNFKEQ. The CDR3 sequence is 18 residues long. V lost 2 bases and J lost 4; bases outside the gene matches: 9. The CDR3: CASSQHPGLAGSYNEQFF. CDR3 coding DNA: TGTGCCAGCAGCCAACATCCAGGACTAGCGGGATCTTACAATGAGCAGTTCTTC.

The genes are TRBV7-9 and TRBJ2-7; 7 bases map to TRBD2. The J segment lost 3 bases and the V segment lost 5 bases, leaving 16 bases of the junction unmatched. CDR3 size: 17 residues. The V gene's germline CDR1 is SEHNR and CDR2 FQNEAQ (reference sequence). CDR3 DNA: TGTGCCAGCAGCCTTTCGCGACTGACTAGCCGACACTACGAGCAGTACTTC. This sequence encodes CASSLSRLTSRHYEQYF. Looking up the rest from reference TRBV7-9 and TRBJ2-7 gives the full variable domain: DTGVSQNPRHKITKRGQNVTFRCDPISEHNRLYWYRQTLGQGPEFLTYFQNEAQLEKSRLLSDRFSAERPKGSFSTLEIQRTEQGDSAMYLCASSLSRLTSRHYEQYFGPGTRLTVT.

This chain connects TRBV14 to TRBJ1-4; D remains ambiguous. Per the germline V gene, CDR1 is SGHDN and CDR2 is FVKESK. Trimming cost V 2 bases and J 1 base, with 5 bases left between them. The CDR3 length is 14 residues. The CDR3 here is CASSQRRTNEKLFF. As DNA, the CDR3 is TGTGCCAGCAGCCAACGACGAACTAATGAAAAACTGTTTTTT.

The chain has TRBV27 and TRBJ2-5; 14 bases are shared with TRBD2. This CDR3 has 17 residues. V shed 6 bases and J 4 bases; nucleotides not matched to a gene: 10. Per germline, CDR1 MNHEY and CDR2 SMNVEV (reference sequence). CDR3 nucleotide sequence: TGTGCCAGCAGGACCGAACCCGGGACTAGCGGGAGAGAGACCCAGTACTTC. Its protein is CASRTEPGTSGRETQYF.

CDR3 bases: TGCGCCAGCACTGGGGTGATCAACACTGAAGCTTTCTTT. Its translation is CASTGVINTEAFF. The chain employs TRBV10-1 and TRBJ1-1; D gene uncertain. Germline values: CDR1 WNHNN, CDR2 SYGVQD (reference sequence). This CDR3 has 13 amino acids. V was clipped by 7 bases and J by 2 bases, with 11 bases between them.

J is TRBJ2-3 and V is TRBV29-1; a possible D gene is TRBD2 (6 bases). The CDR3 loop spans 13 amino acids. V was shortened by 4 bases and J by 4 bases, with 12 bases between the two germline ends. Germline-derived CDR1 and CDR2 are SQVTM and ANQGSEA. CDR3 sequence reads: CSVGSEGPDTQYF. The CDR3 DNA is TGCAGCGTTGGATCGGAGGGCCCAGATACGCAGTATTTT.

In DNA form, the CDR3 reads TGTGCCAGCAGTCCCCGGCGGCGGGCTAGCGGTGAAGAGACCCAGTACTTC. Protein: CASSPRRRASGEETQYF. The chain joins TRBV28 to TRBJ2-5; 7 bases are a match to TRBD2. The CDR3 loop spans 17 amino acids. Germline V gene lookup returns CDR1 MDHEN and CDR2 SYDVKM. J lost 3 bases, V lost 5 bases, and 15 bases had no gene match.

A few counts support this clone. This rearrangement joins TRBV14 to TRBJ1-2; TRBD1 might be the D (6 bases). Germline CDR1 is SGHDN and CDR2 is FVKESK. Deletions cut 4 bases from V and 8 bases from J, with 14 bases between. CDR3 size: 13 residues. In DNA form, the CDR3 reads TGTGCCAGCAGCCCGATCACAGGGTGGGGCTACACCTTC. It is translated as CASSPITGWGYTF.

The chain combines TRBV11-1 with TRBJ2-2, with 8 bases identical to TRBD1. Germline values: CDR1 SGHAT, CDR2 FQDESV (reference sequence). The CDR3 contains 15 residues. The V gene end was trimmed by 3 bases and the J gene end by 4 bases; junction bases not matched to a gene: 4. The CDR3 DNA follows: TGTGCCAGCAGCTTCAGGGGGCTTGGCACCGGGGAGCTGTTTTTT. Residues: CASSFRGLGTGELFF.

This clone was observed once. This chain connects TRBV27 to TRBJ2-1, with D possibly being TRBD2 (5 bases). Per germline, CDR1 MNHEY and CDR2 SMNVEV (reference sequence). The CDR3 covers 18 residues. V was cut by 5 bases and J by 7 bases, with 27 bases left in between. The CDR3 nucleotides read TGTGCCAGCAGTAGCAGGAATCGCCAGCGGAAGGAAGGTAATGAGCAGTTCTTC. Its protein product is CASSSRNRQRKEGNEQFF.

The CDR3 DNA is TGTGCCAGCAAGGTCGGCGAGGGAGTTGTGTACGAGCAGTACTTC. Translating gives CASKVGEGVVYEQYF. The rearrangement uses TRBV6-5 and TRBJ2-7; D is perhaps TRBD2 (5 bases). Trimming pared 7 bases from V and 4 bases from J, leaving 20 bases between. Germline CDR1 is MNHEY and CDR2 is SVGAGI. The CDR3 consists of 15 residues.

V gene TRBV5-5 combines with J gene TRBJ1-2, with 8 bases that match TRBD1. The CDR3 consists of 13 residues. V was clipped by 5 bases and J by 7 bases; unmatched bases: 7. Germline V gives CDR1 SGHKS, CDR2 YYEKEE (reference sequence). The CDR3 sequence: CASSLTGAFGYTF. In DNA, the CDR3 is TGTGCCAGCAGTTTGACAGGGGCTTTTGGCTACACCTTC.